Listed here are 13 T cell receptor beta chains from one sample, sequenced in a study of T-cell memory formation after mild COVID-19. TCRdb reprocessed the 5' RACE reads via MiXCR and lists one record per CDR3 protein. Of 220,000 or so distinct CDR3 sequences listed, over 9% are singletons. Input material: PBMCs or a T cell subset sorted from them (not recorded which). Source of these receptors: a man aged 18-30 years who had mild COVID-19 (a few samples of this study predate the infection). Cell type and time point are not known.

A few counts support this clonotype. The genes are TRBV4-3 and TRBJ2-2; possibly TRBD1 or TRBD2 for D (5 bases each). V was shortened by 6 bases and J by 4 bases, with 12 bases between the two germline ends. Looked up from germline, CDR1 is LGHNA and CDR2 is YSLEER. This CDR3 is built from 14 residues. This CDR3 reads CASRGEWSTGELFF. In DNA, the CDR3 is TGCGCCAGCAGAGGGGAGTGGAGCACCGGGGAGCTGTTTTTT.

The chain joins TRBV4-1 to TRBJ2-2; D is perhaps TRBD1 or TRBD2 (6 bases each). The germline V and J ends were trimmed by 0 bases and 5 bases, with 13 bases remaining between them. This CDR3 is built from 16 residues. Germline lookup yields CDR1 MGHRA and CDR2 YSYEKL. CDR3 sequence reads: CASSQERGVGTGELFF. DNA of the CDR3: TGCGCCAGCAGCCAAGAAAGGGGGGTAGGGACCGGGGAGCTGTTTTTT.

This clonotype was recorded a few times. This chain connects TRBV6-5 to TRBJ2-6; possibly TRBD2 for D (5 bases). This CDR3 is built from 15 residues. The germline gives CDR1 MNHEY, CDR2 SVGAGI. Between the trimmed V and J ends, which lost 8 bases and 0 bases, there was a span of 11 bases. The CDR3 DNA reads as TGTGCCAGCGGGTCCGCGGGCTCTGGGGCCAACGTCCTGACTTTC. It yields the protein CASGSAGSGANVLTF.

This chain links TRBV12-5 with TRBJ2-1; no clear D. Germline lookup yields CDR1 LGHNT and CDR2 FRNRAP. V dropped 5 bases and J dropped 9 bases, with 17 bases sitting between them. The CDR3 has 14 amino acids. DNA of the CDR3: TGTGCTAGTGGTCCGAGATCCGGCCGGAGTGAGCAGTTCTTC. As protein: CASGPRSGRSEQFF. Combining the CDR3 with reference TRBV12-5 and TRBJ2-1 gives the whole variable domain DARVTQTPRHKVTEMGQEVTMRCQPILGHNTVFWYRQTMMQGLELLAYFRNRAPLDDSGMPKDRFSAEMPDATLATLKIQPSEPRDSAVYFCASGPRSGRSEQFFGPGTRLTVL.

The chain uses TRBV19 and TRBJ1-5; 7 nucleotides match TRBD1. Germline CDR1 reads LNHDA; CDR2 reads SQIVND (reference sequence). CDR3 size: 15 residues. The V gene end was trimmed by 7 bases and the J gene end by 7 bases; junction bases not matched to a gene: 13. The CDR3 DNA sequence: TGTGCCAGTACTGCACAGGGGCGGGTGGGGCAGCCCCAGCATTTT. This encodes CASTAQGRVGQPQHF.

The genes are TRBV19 and TRBJ1-2, with 8 bases lining up with TRBD1. The CDR3 sequence is 12 residues long. Germline lookup yields CDR1 LNHDA and CDR2 SQIVND (reference sequence). Trimming took 6 bases from V and 8 from J; bases not matched to a gene: 5. The CDR3 sequence is CASRGTGEGYTF. The CDR3 nucleotides are TGTGCCAGTAGAGGGACAGGTGAAGGCTACACCTTC. Full variable domain (missing parts from reference TRBV19 and TRBJ1-2): DGGITQSPKYLFRKEGQNVTLSCEQNLNHDAMYWYRQDPGQGLRLIYYSQIVNDFQKGDIAEGYSVSREKKESFPLTVTSAQKNPTAFYLCASRGTGEGYTFGSGTRLTVV.

The chain employs TRBV20-1 and TRBJ1-1; D is possibly TRBD1 (5 bases). CDR3 length equals 14 residues. Germline V gene lookup returns CDR1 DFQATT and CDR2 SNEGSKA (reference sequence). V was clipped by 1 base and J by 4 bases, with 13 bases between them. The CDR3, as DNA: TGCAGTGCTAGAGGCAGTCGGGGCACCACTGAAGCTTTCTTT. Protein sequence: CSARGSRGTTEAFF.

This clonotype has more than one count but fewer than ten. CDR3 coding DNA: TGTGCCAGCAGCTTAGGCCAGGCCGGGGCCTACACCTTC. The encoded protein is CASSLGQAGAYTF. The V gene is TRBV7-6, the J gene TRBJ1-2, with D perhaps matching TRBD1 (5 bases). The V gene's germline CDR1 is SGHVS and CDR2 FNYEAQ. The CDR3 has 13 residues. V shed 1 base and J shed 10 bases, with 13 bases lying between them.

Only a few counts were recorded for this clonotype. V is TRBV7-9 and J is TRBJ2-3; maybe TRBD2 (6 bases). Germline assignment: CDR1 SEHNR and CDR2 FQNEAQ (reference sequence). This CDR3 is built from 15 residues. The ends were cut back, 5 bases at V and 6 bases at J, with 18 bases in the middle. CDR3 in amino acids: CASSPGSGFPDTQYF. The DNA of the CDR3 is TGTGCCAGCAGCCCCGGGAGCGGCTTCCCGGATACGCAGTATTTT. Full variable domain (outside the CDR3, taken from reference TRBV7-9 and TRBJ2-3): DTGVSQNPRHKITKRGQNVTFRCDPISEHNRLYWYRQTLGQGPEFLTYFQNEAQLEKSRLLSDRFSAERPKGSFSTLEIQRTEQGDSAMYLCASSPGSGFPDTQYFGPGTRLTVL.

This clonotype was observed a few times. This chain links TRBV7-2 with TRBJ2-4; TRBD1 is a possible D gene (5 bases). Trimming took off 6 bases at V and 3 bases at J, with 15 bases between the two ends. CDR3 length equals 15 residues. The germline V gene encodes CDR1 SGHTA and CDR2 FQGNSA. This chain's CDR3 is CASSAQTGFKNIQYF. In DNA form, the CDR3 reads TGTGCCAGCAGTGCTCAAACAGGCTTCAAAAACATTCAGTACTTC.

The chain has TRBV5-1 and TRBJ2-1; D may be TRBD1 or TRBD2 (5 bases each). Per germline, CDR1 SGHRS and CDR2 YFSETQ. The CDR3 is 15 amino acids. V was trimmed by 2 bases and J by 1 base, leaving 10 bases between them. The CDR3 loop reads CASSFSRESYNEQFF. In nucleotides, the CDR3 is TGCGCCAGCAGCTTCTCCAGGGAGTCCTACAATGAGCAGTTCTTC. Using reference TRBV5-1 and TRBJ2-1 for the parts outside the CDR3, the full variable domain is KAGVTQTPRYLIKTRGQQVTLSCSPISGHRSVSWYQQTPGQGLQFLFEYFSETQRNKGNFPGRFSGRQFSNSRSEMNVSTLELGDSALYLCASSFSRESYNEQFFGPGTRLTVL.

In its sample, this clonotype was seen a few times. The rearrangement links TRBV12-5 to TRBJ1-2, with D unclear. V was pared by 3 bases and J by 6 bases, with 8 bases between. Looked up from germline, CDR1 is LGHNT and CDR2 is FRNRAP. The CDR3 runs to 12 residues. CDR3: CASGFHGDGYTF. The CDR3 nucleotides read TGTGCTAGTGGTTTTCACGGTGATGGCTACACCTTC.

The CDR3 DNA reads TGTGCCATCAATGGCCAGGGACCGGGTGAGCAGTTCTTC. Translated, it gives CAINGQGPGEQFF. The gene calls are TRBV10-3 and TRBJ2-1; D tentatively fits TRBD1 or TRBD2 (5 bases each). Trimming shortened V by 7 bases and J by 9 bases, and 16 bases separated the two germline ends. The length of the CDR3 is 13 residues. Germline loops: CDR1 ENHRY, CDR2 SYGVKD.